The rows below give T cell receptor beta chains drawn from one sample of a study of blood T cell repertoires in COVID-19. The data were produced by immunoSEQ multiplex PCR, yet TCRdb's version contains in-frame clones alone and is incomplete. Of around 250,000 clones in the sample, around nine tenths were seen once. Material: PBMCs or T cells enriched from blood (not recorded which). These receptors originate from a woman aged 45-60 years who had recovered from COVID-19. The CDR3 runs from the conserved cysteine through the conserved F or W. Fields, in order: V gene, J gene, clone size, D gene, CDR3 DNA, CDR3 protein. The D gene is left open where the match is weak. Only some rows state a clone size, as once, few, many or a class for expanded clones.

TRBV7-9	TRBJ1-1	.	TRBD1	TGTGCCAGCAGTACAGGGGCGAACACTGAAGCTTTCTTT	CASSTGANTEAFF
TRBV7-8	TRBJ1-4	.	TRBD1	TGTGCCAGCAGCCCTGGGACAGGGAGTGAAAAACTGTTTTTT	CASSPGTGSEKLFF
TRBV5-1	TRBJ1-1	.	TRBD1	TGCGCCAGCAGCCCTGGGACAGGGAGGACTGAAGCTTTCTTT	CASSPGTGRTEAFF
TRBV3-1/TRBV3-2	TRBJ1-6	.	.	TGTGCCAGCAGCCCTGAACAGCGGGCCCCCCTCCACTTT	CASSPEQRAPLHF
TRBV6-5	TRBJ2-2	.	.	TGTGCCAGCAGTTACTCAGGACTCGCGAACACCGGGGAGCTGTTTTTT	CASSYSGLANTGELFF
TRBV7-2	TRBJ1-5	once	.	TGTGCCAGCAGCTTATATATCTTGAATCAGCCCCAGCATTTT	CASSLYILNQPQHF
TRBV28	TRBJ1-2	.	TRBD1	TGTGCCAGCAGTACGACAGGGGGCAGGGGCTACACCTTC	CASSTTGGRGYTF
TRBV18	TRBJ2-5	.	TRBD2	TGTGCCAGCTCACCGGGACTAGTAAGCGAGACCCAGTACTTC	CASSPGLVSETQYF
TRBV5-5	TRBJ1-1	.	.	TGTGCCAGCAGCTTCTCGGTGGGACAGAACACTGAAGCTTTCTTT	CASSFSVGQNTEAFF
TRBV30	TRBJ2-1	.	TRBD2	TGTGCCTGGGTGGGTCTAGCGGGGCACTACAATGAGCAGTTCTTC	CAWVGLAGHYNEQFF
TRBV29-1	TRBJ2-3	.	TRBD1	TGCAGCGTTGCCCCAGGGGGAGCCAACAAAGGGGATACGCAGTATTTT	CSVAPGGANKGDTQYF
TRBV28	TRBJ1-1	once	.	TGTGCCAGCAGTTTATTGGGGGGGCCGGACACTGAAGCTTTCTTT	CASSLLGGPDTEAFF
TRBV6-1	TRBJ2-6	.	TRBD1	TGTGCCAGCAGTGTACAGGGGGCGCAAGGGGCCAACGTCCTGACTTTC	CASSVQGAQGANVLTF
TRBV7-9	TRBJ2-1	.	TRBD1	TGTGCCAGCAGCCTTACAGGGGTGTCCTACAATGAGCAGTTCTTC	CASSLTGVSYNEQFF
TRBV27	TRBJ2-7	once	TRBD1	TGTGCCAGCAGTTATCAGGGACAGGGCTACGAGCAGTACTTC	CASSYQGQGYEQYF
TRBV5-6	TRBJ2-1	once	.	TGTGCCAGCAGCTTGTTCCTAGCTCATGTTGAGCAGTTCTTC	CASSLFLAHVEQFF
TRBV4-1	TRBJ2-3	.	.	TGCGCCAGCACCCGGGCCCGGGGTGGCACAGATACGCAGTATTTT	CASTRARGGTDTQYF
TRBV7-9	TRBJ2-2	.	.	TGTGCCAGCAGCCCTCCCCGCGGAGCGGGCACCGGGGAGCTGTTTTTT	CASSPPRGAGTGELFF
TRBV5-1	TRBJ2-7	.	.	TGCGCCAGCAGCCGAGAGGGAACCTACGAGCAGTACTTC	CASSREGTYEQYF
TRBV6-1	TRBJ1-1	.	.	TGTGCCAGCAGTGATTCGAGGGGGTATCACACTGAAGCTTTCTTT	CASSDSRGYHTEAFF
TRBV27	TRBJ1-6	.	TRBD1	TGTGCCAGCAGTGGGACAGCTAGCTCCTATAATTCACCCCTCCACTTT	CASSGTASSYNSPLHF
TRBV7-2	TRBJ2-7	.	TRBD2	TGTGCCAGCAGCCCTCGGTTAGCGGGAGCTAGGGAGCAGTACTTC	CASSPRLAGAREQYF
TRBV7-3	TRBJ1-6	once	.	TGTGCCAGCAGCTTAACTGGCAATTCACCCCTCCACTTT	CASSLTGNSPLHF
TRBV15	TRBJ1-2	once	TRBD1	TGTGCCACCAGCAGAGATCAGGGGGCCGGAGTTGGCTACACCTTC	CATSRDQGAGVGYTF
TRBV20-1	TRBJ1-4	.	TRBD1	TGCAGTGCTAGTCTGACGGGACAGGGGAATGAAAAACTGTTTTTT	CSASLTGQGNEKLFF
TRBV2	TRBJ2-1	.	.	TGTGCCAGCCCCTCGGCTCAGGATGAGCAGTTCTTC	CASPSAQDEQFF
TRBV3-1/TRBV3-2	TRBJ1-2	.	TRBD1	TGTGCCAGCAGCCAAGATAGGGGGCGGCACTATGGCTACACCTTC	CASSQDRGRHYGYTF
TRBV11-2	TRBJ2-7	.	TRBD1	TGTGCCAGCAGCTCACTCGGGGGACAGGGTCAATACGAGCAGTACTTC	CASSSLGGQGQYEQYF
TRBV29-1	TRBJ1-6	.	.	TGCAGCGTTGAAGAAGGGGACTCGCTCCACTTT	CSVEEGDSLHF
TRBV10-3	TRBJ1-1	.	TRBD1	TGTGCCATCAGTACTGGACAGGGGGCTATCGCTTTCTTT	CAISTGQGAIAFF
TRBV29-1	TRBJ2-7	.	TRBD2	TGCAGCGTCACCCCGGGACTAGCGGGAATCGTTTACGAGCAGTACTTC	CSVTPGLAGIVYEQYF
TRBV7-2	TRBJ2-7	once	.	TGTGCCAGCAGCCCGACTCCTTGGAGCTCAAGCTACGAGCAGTACTTC	CASSPTPWSSSYEQYF
TRBV5-1	TRBJ2-1	.	TRBD1	TGCGCCAGCCAATTAGGGGGCGAGGGGAGTGAGCAGTTCTTC	CASQLGGEGSEQFF
TRBV6-6	TRBJ1-1	.	.	TGTGCCAGCAGTTACTCGAGGGATATCTCTGAAGCTTTCTTT	CASSYSRDISEAFF
TRBV5-1	TRBJ1-2	.	.	TGCGCCAGCAGACCAGGGCGGGGGCCGGTCGACTATGGCTACACCTTC	CASRPGRGPVDYGYTF
TRBV5-5	TRBJ2-1	.	.	TGTGCCAGCAGCTACCGGGAAACAAGACTCAGATTTCTGTACAATGAGCAGTTCTTC	CASSYRETRLRFLYNEQFF
TRBV6-5	TRBJ1-1	.	.	TGTGCCAGCAGAGCGGACGGGAACACTGAAGCTTTCTTT	CASRADGNTEAFF
TRBV7-2	TRBJ2-3	once	.	TGTGCCAGCAGCACAGACGGGGCAGATACGCAGTATTTT	CASSTDGADTQYF
TRBV6-1	TRBJ1-6	.	TRBD1	TGTGCCAGCAGTGAAGCGCAGGGGGTGTCCCCCCACCACTTT	CASSEAQGVSPHHF
TRBV5-1	TRBJ2-5	.	TRBD1	TGCGCCAGCAGCTTGGAGGCAGGGGGCCGATTGAGGACCCAGTACTTC	CASSLEAGGRLRTQYF
TRBV3-1/TRBV3-2	TRBJ2-7	.	TRBD1	TGTGCCAGTGGGGTGGGACAGAAAAACTACGAGCAGTACTTC	CASGVGQKNYEQYF
TRBV18	TRBJ1-1	.	.	TGTGCCAGCTCAACAGGGTTCAACACTGAAGCTTTCTTT	CASSTGFNTEAFF
TRBV5-1	TRBJ2-3	.	TRBD2	TGCGCCAGCAGCTTACGGTCTTTTACGGGACTAGGCACAGATACGCAGTATTTT	CASSLRSFTGLGTDTQYF
TRBV27	TRBJ2-7	once	TRBD1	TGTGCCAGCAGTATGGACAGGGGTTACGAGCAGTACTTC	CASSMDRGYEQYF
TRBV11-2	TRBJ2-7	.	TRBD2	TGTGCCAGCAGAGGACTAGCGGGAGGGGACTACGAGCAGTACTTC	CASRGLAGGDYEQYF
TRBV18	TRBJ2-7	.	TRBD2	TGTGCCAGCTCACCAGGACCTAGCGGGAGCTACGAGCAGTACTTC	CASSPGPSGSYEQYF